The source of this T cell receptor (beta chain) is a study of blood T cell repertoires in COVID-19. Across the study: Acute and convalescent COVID-19 specimens originated in the United States, Italy and Spain. PBMCs, B-cell-depleted T cells, or T cells were the source of the cDNA or gDNA that made up the material.

The V gene's germline CDR1 is SGHRS and CDR2 YFSETQ. The germline V and J ends were trimmed by 10 bases and 4 bases, with 17 bases remaining between them. CDR3 length equals 13 residues. Study processing details: Counts of nucleated cells, estimated from reference gene primer amplification, were obtained. Clones were sequenced by immunoSEQ multiplex PCR, and TCRdb holds only the in-frame ones, with some missing. The V and J calls and the clone size are those of that table, but D and trimming were determined from the DNA. The sample contains approximately 120,000 clones, roughly 88% of which appear only once.

The V and J genes are TRBV5-1 and TRBJ2-5; D is possibly TRBD2 (6 bases). Sequencing was done on a sample of peripheral blood. The sequence was collected from an elderly woman with acute or convalescent COVID-19. CDR3 sequence (DNA): TGCGCCCCCCGGACTATCCCTCCAGAGACCCAGTACTTC. Protein product: CAPRTIPPETQYF. The whole variable domain, filled in from reference TRBV5-1 and TRBJ2-5, reads KAGVTQTPRYLIKTRGQQVTLSCSPISGHRSVSWYQQTPGQGLQFLFEYFSETQRNKGNFPGRFSGRQFSNSRSEMNVSTLELGDSALYLCAPRTIPPETQYFGPGTRLLVL.